The 32 T cell receptor beta chains reported below all come from one sample, sequenced in a study of spatial heterogeneity in lung cancer. General study findings and limits: Tumor mutation count correlated with how many alpha and beta TCRs expanded intratumorally.

TCRdb reprocessed the 5' RACE reads with MiXCR, giving one entry per CDR3 protein. The repertoire has 100,000 to 110,000 distinct CDR3 sequences, roughly 4.5% of them found once; the top ten carry 21%. Their specific antigens are unknown. Time point given: sample taken at primary tumor resection. Sequenced material: lung tumor tissue, taken at surgery. All receptors come from a male donor with early-stage non-small cell lung cancer.

In this sample, this clonotype turned up many times. CDR3 loop: CASSLYRAYNEQFF. In DNA, the CDR3 is TGTGCCAGCAGTTTGTACAGGGCTTACAATGAGCAGTTCTTC. The chain links TRBV12-3 or TRBV12-4 to TRBJ2-1; D possibly corresponds to TRBD1 (6 bases). With 3 bases removed from V and 4 bases from J, the gap between germline ends came to 10 bases. This CDR3 region has 14 residues.

Ten or more counts support this clonotype. The genes are TRBV5-6 and TRBJ2-5, with a weak D call TRBD1 (6 bases). The CDR3 has 15 amino acids. Germline CDR1 reads SGHDT; CDR2 reads YYEEEE. V was clipped by 0 bases and J by 0 bases, with 9 bases between them. CDR3 DNA: TGTGCCAGCAGCTTGGCCTGGGGGCACCAAGAGACCCAGTACTTC. Translated: CASSLAWGHQETQYF.

The chain employs TRBV12-3 or TRBV12-4 and TRBJ2-7; TRBD1 aligns across 9 bases. The CDR3 has 13 amino acids. V was pared by 4 bases and J by 10 bases, with 8 bases of the junction left unmatched. The CDR3 DNA reads as TGTGCCAGCAGTTCGACTACAGGGGGCCGACAGTACTTC. Its translation: CASSSTTGGRQYF.

This clonotype has a handful of counts. This chain links TRBV27 with TRBJ1-5; D possibly corresponds to TRBD1 (6 bases). Deletions cut 6 bases from V and 3 bases from J, with 15 bases between. This CDR3 has 15 amino acids. Germline-derived CDR1 and CDR2 are MNHEY and SMNVEV (reference sequence). In nucleotides, the CDR3 is TGTGCCAGCAGCGCCAGGACAGCCTACAATCAGCCCCAGCATTTT. Protein sequence: CASSARTAYNQPQHF.

The chain is built from TRBV30 and TRBJ1-1; a possible D gene is TRBD1 (5 bases). The V gene lost 3 bases and the J gene lost 4 bases, with 15 bases spanning the gap. The CDR3 consists of 14 residues. The V gene's germline CDR1 is GTSNPN and CDR2 SVGIG (reference sequence). As DNA, the CDR3 is TGTGCCTGGAGGTCCTGGAGGGGAGGCACTGAAGCTTTCTTT. Protein: CAWRSWRGGTEAFF.

Many counts were recorded for this clonotype. The rearrangement links TRBV29-1 to TRBJ1-1; no firm D call. CDR1 and CDR2 (germline): SQVTM, ANQGSEA. Trimming took 7 bases from V and 3 from J, leaving 9 bases between them. This CDR3 contains 11 residues. The CDR3 DNA reads as TGCAGCGGAAGTGAGGACACTGAAGCTTTCTTT. This sequence encodes CSGSEDTEAFF.

This clonotype was detected many times. Here the CDR3 reads CASSPRLAGQYNEQFF. The CDR3 bases are TGTGCCAGCAGCCCAAGACTAGCGGGACAATACAATGAGCAGTTCTTC. The V and J genes are TRBV11-2 and TRBJ2-1, with 11 bases fitting TRBD2. The CDR3 sequence is 16 residues long. The V segment lost 5 bases and the J segment 4 bases; nucleotides outside the gene matches: 7. Germline loops: CDR1 SGHAT, CDR2 FQNNGV.

This clonotype was counted at least ten times. The V and J genes are TRBV5-8 and TRBJ2-7, with D possibly matching TRBD1 (5 bases). From germline, CDR1 is SGHTS and CDR2 YDEGEE. The ends were cut back, 1 base at V and 4 bases at J, with 12 bases in the middle. This CDR3 has 14 amino acids. As DNA, the CDR3 is TGTGCCAGCAGCTTGCCAGGGAAATCGTACGAGCAGTACTTC. It specifies CASSLPGKSYEQYF.

On this clonotype itself: A much larger clone sits a single nucleotide away, making a read error possible. CDR3 DNA: TGTACCAGCAGTTTATGGGGAGAGACCCAGTACTTC. Residues: CTSSLWGETQYF. The rearrangement links TRBV12-3 or TRBV12-4 to TRBJ2-5; D is undetermined. This CDR3 comprises 12 residues.

The table lists this clonotype with many counts. This sequence joins TRBV6-1 and TRBJ2-1, with 9 bases lining up with TRBD2. The germline gives CDR1 MNHNS, CDR2 SASEGT. The CDR3 has 16 residues. Trimming cost V 6 bases and J 5 bases; bases outside gene matches: 11. The CDR3 loop reads CASRVLSSGANNEQFF. CDR3 bases: TGTGCCAGCAGAGTCCTCTCTAGCGGGGCCAACAATGAGCAGTTCTTC.

This clonotype showed up just a few times. The chain employs TRBV9 and TRBJ2-1; 8 bases are a match to TRBD2. The CDR3 is made up of 15 amino acids. Looked up from germline, CDR1 is SGDLS and CDR2 is YYNGEE. After removal of 3 bases from V and 6 bases from J, the junction contained 8 bases not matched to a gene. CDR3 DNA: TGTGCCAGCAGCGCGCTTCTGACTAGCGTCAATGAGCAGTTCTTC. Protein product: CASSALLTSVNEQFF.

The chain is built from TRBV6-2 or TRBV6-3 and TRBJ1-2, with 8 positions matching TRBD1. CDR1 MNHEY and CDR2 SVGEGT come from the germline V gene. This CDR3 is 12 amino acids long. J lost 8 bases, V lost 6 bases, and 5 bases had no gene match. This chain's CDR3 is CASSRTGTGYTF. The CDR3 DNA reads TGTGCCAGCAGCCGGACAGGGACCGGCTACACCTTC.

In this sample, this clonotype turned up many times. The CDR3: CASSFFWDKLSNEQFF. The CDR3 nucleotides are TGTGCCAGCAGCTTTTTCTGGGACAAACTTTCCAATGAGCAGTTCTTC. The chain combines TRBV7-9 with TRBJ2-1, with a tentative D call TRBD1 (6 bases). V lost 3 bases and J 6 bases, leaving 18 bases between the germline ends. The CDR3 extends over 16 amino acids. Germline loops: CDR1 SEHNR, CDR2 FQNEAQ (reference sequence).

This clonotype was observed many times. The chain joins TRBV5-1 to TRBJ2-1; the D gene is possibly TRBD1 (5 bases). V was shortened by 6 bases and J by 7 bases, with 11 bases between the two germline ends. CDR1 and CDR2 (germline): SGHRS, YFSETQ. This CDR3 is 12 amino acids long. CDR3 in DNA: TGCGCCAGCAACAAACCAGGGAATGAGCAGTTCTTC. It encodes CASNKPGNEQFF. Complete variable domain (other parts from reference TRBV5-1 and TRBJ2-1): KAGVTQTPRYLIKTRGQQVTLSCSPISGHRSVSWYQQTPGQGLQFLFEYFSETQRNKGNFPGRFSGRQFSNSRSEMNVSTLELGDSALYLCASNKPGNEQFFGPGTRLTVL.

For the CDR3, the DNA is TGCAGTGCTAGAGATCTAAAGGAAGAGACCCAGTACTTC. Translating it yields CSARDLKEETQYF. The gene calls are TRBV20-1 and TRBJ2-5; D not certain. Germline loops: CDR1 DFQATT, CDR2 SNEGSKA (reference sequence). The CDR3 is made up of 13 amino acids. The V gene lost 0 bases and the J gene lost 3 bases, with 8 bases spanning the gap.

This clonotype was recorded many times. J is TRBJ2-1 and V is TRBV24-1; 9 bases are shared with TRBD1. Germline-derived CDR1 and CDR2 are KGHDR and SFDVKD. The length of the CDR3 is 16 residues. V was pared by 2 bases and J by 8 bases, with 9 bases of the junction left unmatched. CDR3 sequence (DNA): TGTGCCACCAGTGATTCGTCCCGGGACAGGGTACATGAGCAGTTCTTC. Residues: CATSDSSRDRVHEQFF.

In this sample, this clonotype turned up many times. The CDR3 DNA follows: TGCAGTGCTAGTTATATCAGGGGCAGGGGAGAGACCCAGTACTTC. The encoded protein is CSASYIRGRGETQYF. This rearrangement joins TRBV20-1 to TRBJ2-5; D might be TRBD1 (6 bases). CDR3 length: 15 residues. Trimming shortened V by 3 bases and J by 4 bases, and 18 bases separated the two germline ends. CDR1 and CDR2 (germline): DFQATT, SNEGSKA (reference sequence).

This clonotype was recorded many times. The chain couples TRBV11-1 to TRBJ1-1; the D is unclear. From germline, CDR1 is SGHAT and CDR2 FQDESV (reference sequence). This CDR3 is built from 13 residues. V dropped 0 bases and J dropped 8 bases, with 10 bases sitting between them. CDR3 sequence: CASSLARAREAFF. CDR3 bases: TGTGCCAGCAGCTTAGCGCGGGCCAGAGAAGCTTTCTTT. Variable domain in full (rest from reference TRBV11-1 and TRBJ1-1): EAEVAQSPRYKITEKSQAVAFWCDPISGHATLYWYRQILGQGPELLVQFQDESVVDDSQLPKDRFSAERLKGVDSTLKIQPAELGDSAMYLCASSLARAREAFFGQGTRLTVV.

This clonotype appeared many times. The chain employs TRBV6-6 and TRBJ2-3; D might be TRBD2 (5 bases). The CDR3 sequence is 16 residues long. Trimming pared 0 bases from V and 2 bases from J, leaving 12 bases between. CDR1 is MNHNY, CDR2 SVGAGI, per germline (reference sequence). This CDR3 is CASSYSLERFTDTQYF. The CDR3 coding sequence is TGTGCCAGCAGTTACTCGCTCGAGCGGTTCACAGATACGCAGTATTTT.

In DNA form, the CDR3 reads TGTGCCAGCAGACTGCTAAACTATGGCTACACCTTC. Residues: CASRLLNYGYTF. J is TRBJ1-2 and V is TRBV28; D gene ambiguous. V was shortened by 6 bases and J by 2 bases, with 7 bases between the two germline ends. Germline loops: CDR1 MDHEN, CDR2 SYDVKM. CDR3 length: 12 amino acids.

For this clonotype: Germline is not matched at one junction end, which may reflect a read error. The chain combines TRBV19 with TRBJ2-1; D possibly corresponds to TRBD2 (6 bases). Per germline, CDR1 LNHDA and CDR2 SQIVND (reference sequence). The CDR3 is made up of 14 amino acids. The CDR3 DNA follows: TGTGCCAGTTGGCCGGGGGACTCCTCCAATGAGCAGTTCTTC. As protein: CASWPGDSSNEQFF.

This clonotype was seen repeatedly, ten times or more. The rearrangement joins TRBV6-1 to TRBJ2-5; no firm D call. Trimming removed 1 base at V and 3 bases at J, with 9 bases between. The CDR3 covers 14 residues. Germline V CDR1 and CDR2: MNHNS, SASEGT. CDR3 nucleotide sequence: TGTGCCAGCAGTGAAGGGTCGGCGAAAGAGACCCAGTACTTC. This codes for CASSEGSAKETQYF.

This clonotype came up many times. The rearrangement joins TRBV6-5 to TRBJ2-5, with D unclear. From germline, CDR1 is MNHEY and CDR2 SVGAGI. The CDR3 sequence is 14 residues long. With 6 bases removed from V and 2 bases from J, the gap between germline ends came to 13 bases. The CDR3 sequence is CASRLSTNQETQYF. The DNA of the CDR3 is TGTGCCAGCAGACTCAGTACAAATCAAGAGACCCAGTACTTC.

Many counts were recorded for this clonotype. V is TRBV20-1 and J is TRBJ1-1, with D uncertain. The germline CDR1 and CDR2 sequences are DFQATT and SNEGSKA (reference sequence). The V and J ends lost 2 bases and 3 bases respectively, with 10 bases between them. The CDR3 extends over 13 amino acids. The CDR3 DNA reads TGCAGTGCTAGATTTAGGGCGGACACTGAAGCTTTCTTT. Translating gives CSARFRADTEAFF.

On this clonotype itself: A much more abundant neighbour one base away suggests this may be a read error. V gene TRBV27 combines with J gene TRBJ1-6; D gene unclear. The V end was cut by 7 bases, the J end by 8 bases, with 12 bases between. The CDR3 has 13 amino acids. Germline CDR1 and CDR2: MNHEY and SMNVEV (reference sequence). Here the CDR3 DNA reads TGTGCCAGCAATTGGAGGCCCTATTCACCCCTCCACTTT. Protein: CASNWRPYSPLHF.

This clonotype has a count of ten or more. The genes are TRBV15 and TRBJ2-7; D not certain. The CDR3 is 14 amino acids. Trimming shortened V by 3 bases and J by 6 bases, and 15 bases separated the two germline ends. The V gene's germline CDR1 is LNHNV and CDR2 YYDKDF (reference sequence). CDR3 sequence reads: CATSSFSRSPEQYF. CDR3 coding DNA: TGTGCCACCAGCAGTTTTTCGCGCAGCCCCGAGCAGTACTTC.

This clonotype was recorded many times. The chain has TRBV4-1 and TRBJ2-1; TRBD1 matches at 9 bases. CDR3 size: 16 residues. From germline, CDR1 is MGHRA and CDR2 YSYEKL. J was trimmed by 7 bases and V by 2 bases; bases with no gene match: 9. The CDR3 region has the DNA TGCGCCAGCAGCCAATACTACAGGGGGCCGGGGAATGAGCAGTTCTTC. It translates to CASSQYYRGPGNEQFF.

This clonotype was recorded a few times. The V and J genes are TRBV7-9 and TRBJ2-7, with 11 bases fitting TRBD1. The CDR3 extends over 17 amino acids. The J segment lost 7 bases and the V segment lost 5 bases, leaving 16 bases of the junction unmatched. Per germline, CDR1 SEHNR and CDR2 FQNEAQ (reference sequence). The CDR3 region has the DNA TGTGCCAGCAGCCACGATCCAGTTGGACAGGGGGCGGGAGAGCAGTACTTC. Amino acids: CASSHDPVGQGAGEQYF.

The sample holds many counts of this clonotype. This chain links TRBV28 with TRBJ2-7, with 9 bases fitting TRBD1. V gave up 5 bases and J gave up 2 bases; unmatched junction bases: 13. The CDR3 extends over 17 amino acids. Germline assignment: CDR1 MDHEN and CDR2 SYDVKM. As DNA, the CDR3 is TGTGCCAGCAGTAGAGGGACAGGGCAGACCTTCACCTACGAGCAGTACTTC. This encodes CASSRGTGQTFTYEQYF.

This clonotype was detected ten times or more. The CDR3: CAISGDDRGDGYTF. DNA for the CDR3: TGTGCCATCAGTGGAGACGACAGGGGAGATGGCTACACCTTC. The chain employs TRBV10-3 and TRBJ1-2, with 8 bases fitting TRBD1. Germline V lookup: CDR1 ENHRY, CDR2 SYGVKD. The CDR3 totals 14 residues. V lost 4 bases and J lost 6; bases outside the gene matches: 7.

This clonotype was counted many times. The V gene is TRBV5-1, the J gene TRBJ2-2; 7 nucleotides align to TRBD2. The CDR3 has 15 amino acids. Germline V gene lookup returns CDR1 SGHRS and CDR2 YFSETQ. V lost 2 bases and J lost 2; bases outside the gene matches: 3. CDR3 nucleotides: TGCGCCAGCAGCTTTTCTAGCGGTAACACCGGGGAGCTGTTTTTT. Its translation is CASSFSSGNTGELFF.

This chain links TRBV7-6 with TRBJ2-3, with D possibly being TRBD2 (5 bases). Trimming stripped 5 bases from V and 1 base from J, with 13 bases between. The CDR3 extends over 15 amino acids. Germline V gene sequence: CDR1 SGHVS, CDR2 FNYEAQ. The CDR3 loop reads CASSPGQAGTDTQYF. The CDR3 DNA reads TGTGCCAGCAGCCCGGGCCAAGCGGGCACAGATACGCAGTATTTT.